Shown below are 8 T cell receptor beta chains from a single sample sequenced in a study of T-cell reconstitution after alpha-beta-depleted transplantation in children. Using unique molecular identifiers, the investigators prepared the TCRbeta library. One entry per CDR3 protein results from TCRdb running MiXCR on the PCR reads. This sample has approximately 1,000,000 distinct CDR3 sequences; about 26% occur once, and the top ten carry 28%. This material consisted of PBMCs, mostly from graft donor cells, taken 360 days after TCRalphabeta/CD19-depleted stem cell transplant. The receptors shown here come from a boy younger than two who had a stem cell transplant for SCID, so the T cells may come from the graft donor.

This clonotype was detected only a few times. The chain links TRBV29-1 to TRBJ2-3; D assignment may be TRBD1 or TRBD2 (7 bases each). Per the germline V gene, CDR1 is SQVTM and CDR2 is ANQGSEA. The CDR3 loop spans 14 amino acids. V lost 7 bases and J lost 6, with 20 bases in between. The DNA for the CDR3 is TGCAGCGGTACCCAGGGGGGGGCGCGGGATACGCAGTATTTT. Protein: CSGTQGGARDTQYF.

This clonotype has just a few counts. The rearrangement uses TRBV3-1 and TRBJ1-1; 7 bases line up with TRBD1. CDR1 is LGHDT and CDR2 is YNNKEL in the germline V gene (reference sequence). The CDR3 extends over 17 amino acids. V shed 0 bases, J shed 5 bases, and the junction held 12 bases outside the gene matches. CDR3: CASSQDYRRQGGTEAFF. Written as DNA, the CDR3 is TGTGCCAGCAGCCAAGACTATAGGCGACAGGGCGGTACTGAAGCTTTCTTT.

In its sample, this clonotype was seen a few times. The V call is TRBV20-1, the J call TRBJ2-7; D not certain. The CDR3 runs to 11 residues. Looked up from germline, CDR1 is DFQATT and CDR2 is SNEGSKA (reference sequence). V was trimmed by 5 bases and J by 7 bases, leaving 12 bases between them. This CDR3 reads CSAHAPNEQYF. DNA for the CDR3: TGCAGTGCTCACGCCCCCAATGAGCAGTACTTC.

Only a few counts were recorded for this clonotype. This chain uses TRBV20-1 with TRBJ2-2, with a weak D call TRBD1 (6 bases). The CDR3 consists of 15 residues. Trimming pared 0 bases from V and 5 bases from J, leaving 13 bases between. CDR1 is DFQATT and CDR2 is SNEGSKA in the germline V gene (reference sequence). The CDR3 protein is CSARDGDTVTGELFF. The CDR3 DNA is TGCAGTGCTAGAGATGGGGACACGGTGACCGGGGAGCTGTTTTTT.

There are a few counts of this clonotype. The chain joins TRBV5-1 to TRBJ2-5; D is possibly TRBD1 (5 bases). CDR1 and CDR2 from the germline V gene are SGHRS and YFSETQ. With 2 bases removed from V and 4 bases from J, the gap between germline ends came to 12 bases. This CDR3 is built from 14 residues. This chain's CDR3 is CASSFGHSTETQYF. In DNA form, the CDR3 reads TGCGCCAGCAGCTTCGGACACTCAACAGAGACCCAGTACTTC.

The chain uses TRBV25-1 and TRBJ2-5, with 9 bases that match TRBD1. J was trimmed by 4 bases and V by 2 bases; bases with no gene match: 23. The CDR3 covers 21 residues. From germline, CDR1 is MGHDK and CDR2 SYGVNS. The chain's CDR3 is CASSEGLGQGLTQGPTETQYF. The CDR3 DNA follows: TGTGCCAGCAGTGAAGGTTTGGGACAGGGTCTAACCCAAGGGCCCACAGAGACCCAGTACTTC.

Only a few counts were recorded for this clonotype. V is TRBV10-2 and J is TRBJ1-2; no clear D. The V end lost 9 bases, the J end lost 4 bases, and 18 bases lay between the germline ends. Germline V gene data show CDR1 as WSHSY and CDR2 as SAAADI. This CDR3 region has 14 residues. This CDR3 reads CASTGSESLYGYTF. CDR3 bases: TGCGCCAGTACCGGGAGCGAGTCCCTCTATGGCTACACCTTC.

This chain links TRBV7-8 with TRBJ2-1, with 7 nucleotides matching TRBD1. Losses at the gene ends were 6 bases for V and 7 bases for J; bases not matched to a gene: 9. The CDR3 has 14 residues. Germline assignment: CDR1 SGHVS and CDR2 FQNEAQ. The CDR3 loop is CASRFRQGRNEQFF. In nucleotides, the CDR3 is TGTGCCAGCAGATTTAGACAGGGTAGGAATGAGCAGTTCTTC. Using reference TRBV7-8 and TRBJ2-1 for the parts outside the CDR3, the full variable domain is GAGVSQSPRYKVAKRGQDVALRCDPISGHVSLFWYQQALGQGPEFLTYFQNEAQLDKSGLPSDRFFAERPEGSVSTLKIQRTQQEDSAVYLCASRFRQGRNEQFFGPGTRLTVL.